This record looks at one TCR beta chain sequence and its context. This entry is derived from a study of blood T cell repertoires in COVID-19. Study-level background: Both acute and convalescent COVID-19 samples were obtained from the United States, Italy and Spain.

The V gene's germline CDR1 is MDHEN and CDR2 SYDVKM. This CDR3 comprises 16 residues. J was trimmed by 4 bases and V by 3 bases; bases with no gene match: 8. Original processing notes: Reference gene primers were amplified, and this amplification served to estimate nucleated cell counts. Sequencing used immunoSEQ multiplex PCR; TCRdb keeps in-frame clones, though not all of them. For V, J and clone size, that table is used; D and trimming come from the DNA. The sample consists of a few hundred thousand clones, more than 75% of them appearing once. The sample was peripheral blood. The chain is built from TRBV28 and TRBJ1-5; 8 positions match TRBD1. The clonotype originates from a man older than 75 with acute or convalescent COVID-19. The CDR3 loop reads CASSFHPTGANQPQHF. CDR3 DNA: TGTGCCAGCAGTTTTCACCCGACAGGGGCGAATCAGCCCCAGCATTTT.